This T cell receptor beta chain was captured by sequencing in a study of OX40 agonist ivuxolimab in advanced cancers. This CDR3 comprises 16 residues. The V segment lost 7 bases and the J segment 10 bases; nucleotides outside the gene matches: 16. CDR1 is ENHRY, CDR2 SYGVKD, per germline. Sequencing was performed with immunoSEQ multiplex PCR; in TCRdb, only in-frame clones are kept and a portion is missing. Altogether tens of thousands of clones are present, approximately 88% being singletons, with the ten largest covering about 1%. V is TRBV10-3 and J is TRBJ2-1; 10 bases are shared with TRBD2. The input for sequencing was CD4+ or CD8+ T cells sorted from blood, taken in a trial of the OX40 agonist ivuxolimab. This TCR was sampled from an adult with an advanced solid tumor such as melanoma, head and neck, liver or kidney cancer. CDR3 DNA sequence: TGTGCCATCATGGGCTCGGGGACTAGCGCCGAAGGGGAGCAGTTCTTC. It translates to CAIMGSGTSAEGEQFF.